This T cell receptor (beta chain) was found in a study of early T cells in non-severe SARS-CoV-2 infection. As for the study in general: Bulk RNA isolated from unsorted whole blood underwent sequencing; chains were not paired.

The CDR3 is 13 amino acids. The V gene end was trimmed by 7 bases and the J gene end by 2 bases; junction bases not matched to a gene: 1. Germline V gene data show CDR1 as WSHSY and CDR2 as SAAADI. Individual cDNA molecules each received unique molecular identifiers attached to them. MiXCR was run by TCRdb on the 5' RACE reads, yielding one entry per CDR3 protein. In the table there are about 56,000 distinct CDR3 sequences, over 13% of which are singletons. This material consisted of whole blood, taken at baseline. This chain joins TRBV10-2 and TRBJ1-5; 8 nucleotides align to TRBD1. This TCR was sampled from an adult who was a healthcare worker with PCR-confirmed SARS-CoV-2 infection or an uninfected control (not recorded which). The CDR3 loop is CASMDRGNQPQHF. Written as DNA, the CDR3 is TGCGCCAGCATGGACAGGGGCAATCAGCCCCAGCATTTT.